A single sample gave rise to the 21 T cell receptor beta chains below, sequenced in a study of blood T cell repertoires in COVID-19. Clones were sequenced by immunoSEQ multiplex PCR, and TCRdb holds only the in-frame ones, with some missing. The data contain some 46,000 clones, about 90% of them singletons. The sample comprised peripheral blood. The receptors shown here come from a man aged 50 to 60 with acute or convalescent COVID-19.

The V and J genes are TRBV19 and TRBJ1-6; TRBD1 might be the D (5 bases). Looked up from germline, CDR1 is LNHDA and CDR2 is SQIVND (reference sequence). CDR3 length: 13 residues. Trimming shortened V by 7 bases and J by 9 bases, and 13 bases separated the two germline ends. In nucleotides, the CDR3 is TGTGCCAGTAATGCGCGGGGGAGTTCACCCCTCCACTTT. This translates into CASNARGSSPLHF.

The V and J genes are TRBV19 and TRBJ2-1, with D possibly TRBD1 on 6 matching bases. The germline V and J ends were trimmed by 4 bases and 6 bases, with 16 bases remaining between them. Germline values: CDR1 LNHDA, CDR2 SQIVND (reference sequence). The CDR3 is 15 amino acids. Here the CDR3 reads CASSTQTGFSNEQFF. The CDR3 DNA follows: TGTGCCAGTAGTACTCAGACAGGTTTCTCCAATGAGCAGTTCTTC.

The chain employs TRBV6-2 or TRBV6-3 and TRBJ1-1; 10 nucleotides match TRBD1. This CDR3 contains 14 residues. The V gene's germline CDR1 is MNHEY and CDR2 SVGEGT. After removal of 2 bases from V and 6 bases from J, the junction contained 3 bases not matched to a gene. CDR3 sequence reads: CASSYRQGAAEAFF. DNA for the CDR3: TGTGCCAGCAGTTACAGACAGGGGGCGGCTGAAGCTTTCTTT.

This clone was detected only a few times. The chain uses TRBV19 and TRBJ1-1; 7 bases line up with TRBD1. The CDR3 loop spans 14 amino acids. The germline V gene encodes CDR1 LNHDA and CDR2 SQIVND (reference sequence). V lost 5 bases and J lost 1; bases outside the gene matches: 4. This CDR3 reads CASSANRGNTEAFF. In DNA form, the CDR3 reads TGTGCCAGTAGTGCCAACAGGGGGAACACTGAAGCTTTCTTT.

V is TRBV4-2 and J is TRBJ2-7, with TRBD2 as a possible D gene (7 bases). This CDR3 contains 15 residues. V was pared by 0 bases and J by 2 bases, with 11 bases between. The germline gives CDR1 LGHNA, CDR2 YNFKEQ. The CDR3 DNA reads TGTGCCAGCAGCCAAGATGAGGGGGGGGCCTACGAGCAGTACTTC. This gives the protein CASSQDEGGAYEQYF.

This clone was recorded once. Written as DNA, the CDR3 is TGTGCCAGCAGCTTAGCGGGGTCATACCGGGACTATGGCTACACCTTC. Translating gives CASSLAGSYRDYGYTF. This chain joins TRBV13 and TRBJ1-2; D ambiguous. The V gene's germline CDR1 is PRHDT and CDR2 FYEKMQ (reference sequence). CDR3 length: 16 residues. V shed 1 base and J shed 3 bases, with 15 bases lying between them.

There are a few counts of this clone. CDR3: CASGTEGYEQFF. CDR3 DNA: TGTGCTAGTGGTACTGAGGGATACGAGCAGTTCTTC. This rearrangement joins TRBV12-5 to TRBJ2-1; weak D call: TRBD2 (5 bases). The V gene's germline CDR1 is LGHNT and CDR2 FRNRAP. The CDR3 has 12 amino acids. Trimming removed 5 bases at V and 10 bases at J, with 12 bases between.

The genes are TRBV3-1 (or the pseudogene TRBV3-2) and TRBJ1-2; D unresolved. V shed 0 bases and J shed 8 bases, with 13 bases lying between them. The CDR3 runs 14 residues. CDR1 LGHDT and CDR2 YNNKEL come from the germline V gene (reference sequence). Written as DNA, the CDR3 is TGTGCCAGCAGCCAAGACGGCGTGGCAGGAGGCTACACCTTC. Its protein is CASSQDGVAGGYTF.

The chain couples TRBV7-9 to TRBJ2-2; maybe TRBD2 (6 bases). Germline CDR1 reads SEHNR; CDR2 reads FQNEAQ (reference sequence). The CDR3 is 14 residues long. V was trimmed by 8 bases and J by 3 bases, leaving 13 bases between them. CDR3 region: CASLSGTYTGELFF. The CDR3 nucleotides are TGTGCCAGCCTTAGCGGAACCTACACCGGGGAGCTGTTTTTT.

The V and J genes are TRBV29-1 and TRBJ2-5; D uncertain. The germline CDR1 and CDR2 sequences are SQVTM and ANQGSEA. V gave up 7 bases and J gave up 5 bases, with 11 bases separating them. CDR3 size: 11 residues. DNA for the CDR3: TGCAGCGGCGGAGTTTGGGAGACCCAGTACTTC. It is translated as CSGGVWETQYF.

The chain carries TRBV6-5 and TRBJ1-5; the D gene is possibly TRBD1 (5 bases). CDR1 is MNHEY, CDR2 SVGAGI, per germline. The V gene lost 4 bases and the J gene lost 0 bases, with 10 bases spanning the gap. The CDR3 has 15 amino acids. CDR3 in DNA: TGTGCCAGCAGTTGGACACTCCATAGCAATCAGCCCCAGCATTTT. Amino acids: CASSWTLHSNQPQHF.

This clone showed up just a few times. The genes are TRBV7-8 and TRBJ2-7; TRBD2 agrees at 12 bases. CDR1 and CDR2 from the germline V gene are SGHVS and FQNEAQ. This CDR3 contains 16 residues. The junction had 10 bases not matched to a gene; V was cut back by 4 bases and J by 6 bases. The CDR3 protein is CASSSLAGGGVAEQYF. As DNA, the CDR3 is TGTGCCAGCAGCTCACTAGCGGGGGGTGGGGTGGCCGAGCAGTACTTC.

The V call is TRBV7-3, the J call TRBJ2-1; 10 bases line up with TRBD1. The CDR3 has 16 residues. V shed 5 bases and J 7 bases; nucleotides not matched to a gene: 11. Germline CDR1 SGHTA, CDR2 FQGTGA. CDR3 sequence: CASSPRRQGAQNEQFF. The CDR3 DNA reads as TGTGCCAGCAGCCCCCGAAGACAGGGGGCGCAGAATGAGCAGTTCTTC.

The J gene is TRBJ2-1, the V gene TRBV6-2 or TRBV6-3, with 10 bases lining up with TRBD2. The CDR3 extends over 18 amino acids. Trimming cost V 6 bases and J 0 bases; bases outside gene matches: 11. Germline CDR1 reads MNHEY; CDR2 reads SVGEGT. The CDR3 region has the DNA TGTGCCAGCAGCCCCGGGACTAGCGTTCTAAGCTCCTACAATGAGCAGTTCTTC. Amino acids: CASSPGTSVLSSYNEQFF.

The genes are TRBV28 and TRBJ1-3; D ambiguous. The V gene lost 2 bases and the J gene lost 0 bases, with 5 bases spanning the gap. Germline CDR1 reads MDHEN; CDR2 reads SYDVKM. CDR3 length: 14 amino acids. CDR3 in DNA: TGTGCCAGCAGTTTACACAGCTCTGGAAACACCATATATTTT. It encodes CASSLHSSGNTIYF.

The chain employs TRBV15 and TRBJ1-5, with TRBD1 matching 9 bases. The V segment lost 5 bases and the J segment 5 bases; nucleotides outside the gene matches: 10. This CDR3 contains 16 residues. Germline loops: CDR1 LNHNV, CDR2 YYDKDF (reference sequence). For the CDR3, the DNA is TGTGCCACCAGCGCCGGGGGACAGGGTTTAGATCAGCCCCAGCATTTT. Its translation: CATSAGGQGLDQPQHF.

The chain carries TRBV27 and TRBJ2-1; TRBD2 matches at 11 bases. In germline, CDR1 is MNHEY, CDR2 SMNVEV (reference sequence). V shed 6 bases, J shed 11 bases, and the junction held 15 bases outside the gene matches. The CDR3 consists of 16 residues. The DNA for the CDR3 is TGTGCCAGCAGATTGGGGGTAGGGACTAGCGGCCGTCAGCAGTTCTTC. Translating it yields CASRLGVGTSGRQQFF.

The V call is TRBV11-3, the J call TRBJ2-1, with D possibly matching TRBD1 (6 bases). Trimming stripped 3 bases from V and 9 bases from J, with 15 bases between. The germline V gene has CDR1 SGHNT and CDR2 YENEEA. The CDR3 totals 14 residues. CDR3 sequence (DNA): TGTGCCAGCAGCTTTCACCCGCAGGGGACTGAGCAGTTCTTC. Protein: CASSFHPQGTEQFF.

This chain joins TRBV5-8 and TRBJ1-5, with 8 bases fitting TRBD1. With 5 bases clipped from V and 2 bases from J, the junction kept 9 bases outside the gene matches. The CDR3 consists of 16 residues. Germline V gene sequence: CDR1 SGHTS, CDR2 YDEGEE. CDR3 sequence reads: CASSHFQGAGNQPQHF. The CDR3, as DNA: TGTGCCAGCAGTCATTTTCAGGGGGCGGGCAATCAGCCCCAGCATTTT.

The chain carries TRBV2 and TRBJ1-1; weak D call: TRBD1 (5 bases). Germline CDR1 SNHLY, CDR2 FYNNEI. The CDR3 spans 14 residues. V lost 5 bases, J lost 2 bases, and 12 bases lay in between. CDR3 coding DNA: TGTGCCAGCAGTCGGGGGGGGACCAACACTGAAGCTTTCTTT. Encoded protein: CASSRGGTNTEAFF.

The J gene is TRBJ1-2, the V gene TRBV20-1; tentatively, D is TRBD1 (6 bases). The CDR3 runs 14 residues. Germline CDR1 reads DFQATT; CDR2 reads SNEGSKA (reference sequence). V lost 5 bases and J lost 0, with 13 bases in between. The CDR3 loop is CSAGENRANYGYTF. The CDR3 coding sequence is TGCAGTGCTGGTGAAAACAGGGCTAACTATGGCTACACCTTC.